Below, one TCR beta chain is given with its context. The antigen it recognizes is unknown. Base qualities are not recorded, but no much larger clone differs from it by a single base. The sample comes from a study of blood T cell repertoires in COVID-19 (dated by TCRdb to the early 2020s). General notes on the study: Samples covering the acute and convalescent phases of COVID-19 were provided by collaborators in the United States, Italy and Spain. Nearly every sample came with metadata listing a de-identified subject ID, COVID-19 status, age in years and sex. The samples were drawn from two sources: the first 160 participants of the ongoing ImmuneRACE study, and 1,000 to 1,500 subjects contributed by 6 global collaborators. The material from the prospective study consisted of cDNA or gDNA derived from T cells, B-cell-depleted T cells, or PBMCs. Subjects who had been exposed to COVID-19, were actively infected with it, or had recovered from it provided the deeply sampled blood TCRbeta repertoires that made up the dataset. HLA class I and class II types, where available, came from metadata supplied by the sample provider rather than from assay-based typing. The repertoires were released in a freely available public database meant as a resource for research on the immune response to SARS-CoV-2. The investigation overall reported the following: The amount of clinical and demographic metadata varied by source and participant and was provided uncurated.

TCRbeta CDR3 regions were amplified from genomic DNA using the immunoSEQ Assay, a bias-controlled multiplex PCR. The study's processing was this. The number of nucleated cells in each sample was estimated from the amplification of reference gene primers within the assay. To quantify the absolute abundance of each unique TCRbeta CDR3 rearrangement, sequence reads were collapsed and filtered. For each sample, productive Simpson clonality was calculated as the square root of Simpson's diversity index over productive rearrangements. Not all clones reach the TCRdb copy of this immuneACCESS table, which keeps in-frame sequences only. Checked studies attribute under half of the gap to unresolved V genes and leave the rest unexplained. D and trimming were read from the DNA, whereas the V and J calls and clone size are those reported in that table. Counted in this sample were approximately 220,000 clones; about 79% of them appeared once. 1.3% of the sample goes to the ten largest clones.

Enrolling through a virtual design, the prospective study's participants ranged in age from about 18 to 89 years and lived across 20 to 25 United States geographic areas. In the prospective study, participants were assigned to cohorts based on the clinical history participants reported in a screening survey and a study questionnaire. Each participant in the prospective study had whole blood, serum and a nasopharyngeal or oropharyngeal swab collected by mobile phlebotomists. Prospective study participants could optionally give additional blood draws and questionnaires over an approximately 2-month period. Before DNA extraction, prospective study blood samples were shipped either frozen or at room temperature. Reading from cysteine to phenylalanine, the CDR3 counts 15 amino acids. The entry retains the CDR3 DNA only, 45 bases that are in frame from base 1. V trim: 5 bases; J trim: 8 bases; unmatched bases: 10. CDR1 and CDR2, looked up from the germline V gene, are SGHTA and FQGTGA.

Material: PBMCs or T cells enriched from blood (not recorded which). Here the chain combines TRBV7-3 and TRBJ1-2; 11 bases in the junction line up with TRBD1. The receptor comes from a middle-aged woman with acute COVID-19. CDR3 region: CASSPGTGGFKGYTF. The DNA reads TGTGCCAGCAGCCCCGGGACAGGGGGGTTCAAGGGCTACACCTTC.